This TCR beta chain appears in the sequencing data of a study of cytomegalovirus exposure and HLA in healthy donors. Broader study findings: Rare TCR sequences dominated, though some public TCRs recurred in many donors.

Remarks on this clone: Its cognate antigen is unknown.

Primers for the PCR totalled 60 Vbeta and 13 Jbeta. TCRdb's table, derived via immunoSEQ multiplex PCR, lists solely in-frame clones and lacks some. The sample includes about 130,000 clones, roughly three quarters of them seen just once. Trimming cost V 1 base and J 0 bases, with 12 bases left between them. The germline V gene has CDR1 SGHNT and CDR2 YENEEA. CDR3 size: 16 residues. The TCR comes from a woman in her 40s in good health and CMV-seronegative. Specimen: PBMCs. V gene TRBV11-3 combines with J gene TRBJ2-5, with D maybe TRBD2 (7 bases). The CDR3 region is CASSLGAGAYQETQYF. The CDR3 region has the DNA TGTGCCAGCAGCTTAGGCGCGGGGGCTTACCAAGAGACCCAGTACTTC. The entire variable domain, with the rest obtained from reference TRBV11-3 and TRBJ2-5, is as follows: EAGVVQSPRYKIIEKKQPVAFWCNPISGHNTLYWYLQNLGQGPELLIRYENEEAVDDSQLPKDRFSAERLKGVDSTLKIQPAELGDSAVYLCASSLGAGAYQETQYFGPGTRLLVL.